These 10 T cell receptor beta chains were sequenced from one sample in a study of shared clonotypes between healthy human individuals (dated by TCRdb to 2020 to 2021). The library came from the immunoSEQ multiplex PCR assay. TCRdb retrieved this table from immuneACCESS and kept in-frame rearrangements only. Not all clones are present; in checked studies, unresolved V genes account for under half, and no reason is known for the remainder. The sample data list about 2.2 million clones, and roughly 91% of these were observed just once. Of the sample, 1.7% falls within the top ten clones. CD8 naive samples were CD45RO-negative cells positively selected for CCR7, giving a CD45RA+CCR7+ population that excluded TemRA cells. The sample consisted of naive CD8+ T cells from PBMCs. Explained via the paper, the cell subset or site label denotes: CD45RA+CCR7+. All receptors come from a young man in good health. Some clones in this sample may be carry-over from other donors' samples.

V usage is TRBV19 and J usage is TRBJ2-7; TRBD1 agrees at 8 bases. V trimming: 6 bases; J trimming: 1 base; junction bases outside the gene matches: 14. The germline V gene has CDR1 LNHDA and CDR2 SQIVND (reference sequence). The CDR3 sequence is 17 residues long. As DNA, the CDR3 is TGTGCCAGTAGCCCTTTACATATCCGGGACAGGTCCTACGAGCAGTACTTC. Encoded protein: CASSPLHIRDRSYEQYF. Full variable domain (remainder filled in from reference TRBV19 and TRBJ2-7): DGGITQSPKYLFRKEGQNVTLSCEQNLNHDAMYWYRQDPGQGLRLIYYSQIVNDFQKGDIAEGYSVSREKKESFPLTVTSAQKNPTAFYLCASSPLHIRDRSYEQYFGPGTRLTVT.

The chain employs TRBV10-2 and TRBJ1-6; D uncertain. Germline V gene sequence: CDR1 WSHSY, CDR2 SAAADI. CDR3 length: 12 amino acids. The V gene lost 2 bases and the J gene lost 14 bases, with 10 bases spanning the gap. The CDR3 loop is CASSERESALHF. CDR3 DNA: TGCGCCAGCAGTGAGAGGGAAAGTGCCCTCCACTTT.

For the CDR3, the DNA is TGTGCCTGGAGTTGGGGGGTCTACGAGCAGTACTTC. Translated, it gives CAWSWGVYEQYF. J is TRBJ2-7 and V is TRBV30, with TRBD2 as a possible D gene (6 bases). The CDR3 contains 12 residues. V dropped 2 bases and J dropped 3 bases, with 8 bases sitting between them. Germline CDR1 is GTSNPN and CDR2 is SVGIG (reference sequence).

The chain joins TRBV19 to TRBJ1-1; tentatively, D is TRBD1 (5 bases). Between the trimmed V and J ends, which lost 3 bases and 1 base, there was a span of 12 bases. Looked up from germline, CDR1 is LNHDA and CDR2 is SQIVND (reference sequence). The CDR3 consists of 15 residues. The CDR3 is CASSIFSTENTEAFF. CDR3 DNA sequence: TGTGCCAGTAGTATCTTCTCGACAGAGAACACTGAAGCTTTCTTT.

The rearrangement links TRBV25-1 to TRBJ1-2, with a tentative D call TRBD1 (6 bases). The CDR3 sequence is 15 residues long. Germline CDR1 and CDR2: MGHDK and SYGVNS. V lost 1 base, J lost 8 bases, and 17 bases lay in between. The CDR3 DNA reads as TGTGCCAGCAGTGAATTTGGGGGGCGCTTCCCGGGCTACACCTTC. This sequence encodes CASSEFGGRFPGYTF.

Comments on this clone: Other DNA sequences in this specimen translate into the identical CDR3. The rearrangement links TRBV6-5 to TRBJ2-7; D possibly corresponds to TRBD1 (6 bases). Trimming pared 5 bases from V and 3 bases from J, leaving 11 bases between. CDR3 length: 13 amino acids. From germline, CDR1 is MNHEY and CDR2 SVGAGI. CDR3 sequence reads: CASSLGQSYEQYF. The DNA of the CDR3 is TGTGCCAGCAGTCTAGGACAGAGCTACGAGCAGTACTTC.

Of note for this clone: The same CDR3 also results from other DNA sequences found in this sample. The rearrangement links TRBV11-1 to TRBJ2-1; a weak D match, TRBD2 (5 bases). Germline assignment: CDR1 SGHAT and CDR2 FQDESV (reference sequence). The CDR3 has 13 amino acids. Trimming pared 3 bases from V and 5 bases from J, leaving 8 bases between. The CDR3 spells CASSLDWNNEQFF. The CDR3, as DNA: TGTGCCAGCAGCTTGGACTGGAACAATGAGCAGTTCTTC.

V is TRBV6-1 and J is TRBJ2-1; 10 nucleotides agree with TRBD1. CDR1 and CDR2 from the germline V gene are MNHNS and SASEGT. Trimming at V came to 4 bases and at J to 10 bases, leaving 4 bases not matched to a gene. The CDR3 is 13 amino acids. CDR3 nucleotide sequence: TGTGCCAGCAGTGGACAGGGGGCAATCGAGCAGTTCTTC. Residues: CASSGQGAIEQFF.

The genes are TRBV11-2 and TRBJ2-1; 8 nucleotides line up with TRBD1. J gave up 6 bases and V 5 bases, and 18 bases lay outside the gene matches. Per the germline V gene, CDR1 is SGHAT and CDR2 is FQNNGV. The CDR3 runs 18 residues. CDR3: CASSASLDRAMGFNEQFF. The CDR3 DNA follows: TGTGCCAGCAGCGCGTCATTGGACAGGGCGATGGGTTTCAATGAGCAGTTCTTC.

The CDR3 DNA sequence: TGTGCCAGCAGCGCTACTGTAAGACAGAAGAGCTCTGGAAACACCATATATTTT. Its translation is CASSATVRQKSSGNTIYF. This chain uses TRBV9 with TRBJ1-3; D is perhaps TRBD1 (5 bases). Germline values: CDR1 SGDLS, CDR2 YYNGEE. The germline V and J ends were trimmed by 3 bases and 0 bases, with 19 bases remaining between them. This CDR3 spans 18 amino acids.